The present TCR beta chain was sequenced within a study of blood T cell repertoires in COVID-19. In the study overall: The United States, Italy and Spain supplied acute and convalescent COVID-19 samples. The cDNA or gDNA used as material had been derived from T cells, B-cell-depleted T cells, or PBMCs.

This CDR3 comprises 16 residues. With 3 bases clipped from V and 1 base from J, the junction kept 6 bases outside the gene matches. Germline loops: CDR1 LNHDA, CDR2 SQIVND (reference sequence). Participant reports of clinical history set cohort assignment. Under the authors' procedure: Amplifying reference gene primers gave estimates of nucleated cell counts. The method was immunoSEQ multiplex PCR; TCRdb's version includes in-frame clones alone and lacks a portion of them. The V and J calls and the clone size are those of that table, but D and trimming were determined from the DNA. The sample consists of approximately 230,000 clones, 75% to 95% of them appearing once.

Sequenced input: PBMCs or T cells enriched from blood (not recorded which). The J gene is TRBJ2-5, the V gene TRBV19, with 9 nucleotides matching TRBD1. The source of this sequence is a woman aged 18-29 years who had recovered from COVID-19. The CDR3 loop is CASSMSQQGAQETQYF. CDR3 bases: TGTGCCAGTAGTATGAGTCAACAGGGGGCCCAAGAGACCCAGTACTTC.